This T cell receptor (beta chain) was sequenced in a study of cytomegalovirus exposure and HLA in healthy donors. Note on this clone: Its antigen is currently unknown.

V was cut by 11 bases and J by 5 bases, with 9 bases left in between. This CDR3 is built from 10 residues. CDR1 and CDR2 (germline): SNHLY, FYNNEI. The study, taken as a whole, reports: A highly shared variant cluster was judged a likely technical artifact.

Researchers ran the PCR with 60 Vbeta and 13 Jbeta primers. TCRdb's table, derived via immunoSEQ multiplex PCR, lists solely in-frame clones and lacks some. The sample has under 150,000 clones; 65% to 85% are singletons. The chain couples TRBV2 to TRBJ1-1, with a tentative D call TRBD1 (6 bases). The specimen was PBMCs. The receptor was isolated from a man aged 18 to 30 in good health and CMV-seronegative. The CDR3 region is CALQGTEAFF. For the CDR3, the DNA is TGTGCCCTACAGGGTACTGAAGCTTTCTTT.